The 10 T cell receptor beta chains listed next were all sequenced from one sample in a study of T cell clonotyping in hematopoietic cell transplantation. Generated by immunoSEQ multiplex PCR, the TCRdb table keeps only in-frame clones and is missing some. The data contain 25,000 to 30,000 clones, more than 70% of them singletons. The time point here: recipient sample about 28 days before transplant, after cytoreduction. This specimen was peripheral blood mononuclear cells, taken before stem cell transplant. The receptors here all came from a man in his forties or fifties with acute myeloid leukemia. Some clones in this sample may be carry-over from other donors' samples.

The chain links TRBV9 to TRBJ2-1; no clear D. With 0 bases removed from V and 6 bases from J, the gap between germline ends came to 4 bases. Germline V CDR1 and CDR2: SGDLS, YYNGEE. The CDR3 loop spans 12 amino acids. The CDR3 is CASSVGFNEQFF. In DNA, the CDR3 is TGTGCCAGCAGCGTAGGGTTCAATGAGCAGTTCTTC.

CDR3 sequence (DNA): TGTGCCTGGAGTAATGGGGGGGCCACCACAGATACGCAGTATTTT. It is translated as CAWSNGGATTDTQYF. The genes are TRBV30 and TRBJ2-3; tentatively, D is TRBD2 (7 bases). The CDR3 spans 15 residues. The V end lost 2 bases, the J end lost 2 bases, and 14 bases lay between the germline ends. The germline gives CDR1 GTSNPN, CDR2 SVGIG (reference sequence).

The chain carries TRBV7-8 and TRBJ2-1; 10 bases are a match to TRBD2. In germline, CDR1 is SGHVS, CDR2 FQNEAQ. V lost 1 base, J lost 8 bases, and 8 bases stayed unmatched. CDR3 length: 16 residues. CDR3 nucleotide sequence: TGTGCCAGCAGCTTAGTAAGGCCAGCGGGGGGGTATGAGCAGTTCTTC. It encodes CASSLVRPAGGYEQFF.

The chain links TRBV5-1 to TRBJ2-1; TRBD2 might be the D (6 bases). CDR1 and CDR2 (germline): SGHRS, YFSETQ. V gave up 3 bases and J gave up 3 bases, with 16 bases separating them. This CDR3 contains 16 residues. The CDR3 DNA reads TGCGCCAGCAGCTCTCTGCCAGCGGGCTTCTACAATGAGCAGTTCTTC. Translating gives CASSSLPAGFYNEQFF.

The CDR3 loop reads CASSLSPGTRDEAFF. The CDR3 DNA follows: TGTGCCAGCAGCCTCAGTCCAGGGACGCGGGATGAAGCTTTCTTT. This rearrangement joins TRBV9 to TRBJ1-1, with D possibly being TRBD1 (5 bases). Trimming took off 4 bases at V and 7 bases at J, with 20 bases between the two ends. In germline, CDR1 is SGDLS, CDR2 YYNGEE. The length of the CDR3 is 15 residues.

The chain links TRBV10-3 to TRBJ1-5; tentative D call: TRBD1 (5 bases). The CDR3 consists of 13 residues. Germline CDR1 and CDR2: ENHRY and SYGVKD. The CDR3 nucleotides read TGTGCAACTCAGGGTGGAACGTTTCAGCCCCAGCATTTT. It is translated as CATQGGTFQPQHF.

The rearrangement joins TRBV11-2 to TRBJ1-2, with TRBD1 as a possible D gene (5 bases). This CDR3 spans 13 amino acids. The V gene lost 11 bases and the J gene lost 6 bases, with 19 bases spanning the gap. Germline V gene sequence: CDR1 SGHAT, CDR2 FQNNGV. The CDR3 loop is CAARQLAGHGYTF. DNA of the CDR3: TGTGCCGCACGACAGTTGGCAGGACATGGCTACACCTTC.

The chain employs TRBV2 and TRBJ2-7; D gene uncertain. V lost 6 bases to trimming and J lost 1 base, with 7 bases between them. Germline values: CDR1 SNHLY, CDR2 FYNNEI. There are 12 residues in the CDR3. The CDR3 loop is CASSSHSYEQYF. CDR3 coding DNA: TGTGCCAGCAGCTCCCATTCCTACGAGCAGTACTTC.

This clone was recorded once. V is TRBV7-2 and J is TRBJ2-1; TRBD2 aligns across 12 bases. The CDR3 sequence is 15 residues long. Trimming cost V 0 bases and J 11 bases; bases outside gene matches: 5. The V gene's germline CDR1 is SGHTA and CDR2 FQGNSA. In DNA form, the CDR3 reads TGTGCCAGCAGCTTAGCGAGACTAGCGGGAGATCAGCAGTTCTTC. Protein product: CASSLARLAGDQQFF.

The chain joins TRBV9 to TRBJ1-5; TRBD1 might be the D (5 bases). Germline CDR1 is SGDLS and CDR2 is YYNGEE. The CDR3 runs to 15 residues. Trimming pared 0 bases from V and 2 bases from J, leaving 9 bases between. CDR3 region: CASSVDGGGNQPQHF. The CDR3 bases are TGTGCCAGCAGCGTAGACGGGGGGGGCAATCAGCCCCAGCATTTT.